These 28 T cell receptor beta chains were sequenced from one sample in a study of T cells after yellow fever vaccination. TCRdb recomputed calls from the 5' RACE reads with MiXCR, one row per CDR3 protein. The profile shows over 100,000 distinct CDR3 sequences, 6.5% to 9% of them singletons. The sequencing here drew on CD8+ T cells sorted from PBMCs, taken 45 days after the yellow fever booster vaccination. These receptor sequences come from a man aged 30 to 39 who received the YFV17D yellow fever vaccine.

V gene TRBV7-6 combines with J gene TRBJ1-5; D unresolved. The V gene's germline CDR1 is SGHVS and CDR2 FNYEAQ. The CDR3 covers 14 residues. The germline V and J ends were trimmed by 3 bases and 4 bases, with 10 bases remaining between them. Here the CDR3 reads CASSFGYGNQPQHF. The CDR3 DNA reads as TGTGCCAGCAGCTTCGGTTACGGGAATCAGCCCCAGCATTTT.

The genes are TRBV5-1 and TRBJ2-1; 11 nucleotides agree with TRBD2. V was clipped by 1 base and J by 8 bases; unmatched bases: 5. CDR1 is SGHRS, CDR2 YFSETQ, per germline. The CDR3 consists of 15 residues. In DNA form, the CDR3 reads TGCGCCAGCAGCTTGAATAGCGGGAGGGGCGATGAGCAGTTCTTC. Translating it yields CASSLNSGRGDEQFF.

This clonotype was seen a handful of times. In DNA, the CDR3 is TGTGCCGTCGCCGGGACGGGCTACAATGAGCAGTTCTTC. Encoded protein: CAVAGTGYNEQFF. This chain uses TRBV27 with TRBJ2-1; D possibly matches TRBD1 or TRBD2 (5 bases each). The CDR3 length is 13 residues. Germline CDR1 MNHEY, CDR2 SMNVEV (reference sequence). V gave up 11 bases and J gave up 3 bases, with 14 bases separating them.

This clonotype showed up many times. The V gene is TRBV11-2, the J gene TRBJ2-7; 8 bases agree with TRBD2. J gave up 6 bases and V 6 bases, and 7 bases lay outside the gene matches. The CDR3 sequence is 13 residues long. The germline V gene has CDR1 SGHAT and CDR2 FQNNGV. DNA of the CDR3: TGTGCCAGCAGAGCGGGAGTCCCCTCCGAGCAGTACTTC. Translation: CASRAGVPSEQYF.

The rearrangement uses TRBV5-1 and TRBJ2-1, with 10 bases aligning to TRBD2. V shed 3 bases, J shed 6 bases, and the junction held 6 bases outside the gene matches. The germline gives CDR1 SGHRS, CDR2 YFSETQ. The CDR3 contains 15 residues. As DNA, the CDR3 is TGCGCCAGCAGCTCCGGACTAGCGGCCATCAATGAGCAGTTCTTC. Its protein is CASSSGLAAINEQFF.

The chain links TRBV5-4 to TRBJ2-1; TRBD1 aligns across 7 bases. J was trimmed by 2 bases and V by 5 bases; bases with no gene match: 7. The CDR3 runs 15 residues. Germline CDR1 and CDR2: SGHNT and YYREEE (reference sequence). CDR3 DNA sequence: TGTGCCAGCAGACTCCGGGACAGCACCTACAATGAGCAGTTCTTC. Its translation: CASRLRDSTYNEQFF.

This sequence joins TRBV7-9 and TRBJ2-7; D is ambiguous. The CDR3 runs to 13 residues. The germline gives CDR1 SEHNR, CDR2 FQNEAQ (reference sequence). The germline V and J ends were trimmed by 6 bases and 2 bases, with 11 bases remaining between them. CDR3 DNA sequence: TGTGCCAGCAGAACCGGGCCCGCCTACGAGCAGTACTTC. It encodes CASRTGPAYEQYF.

This clonotype was detected many times. This chain connects TRBV7-9 to TRBJ2-2; D gene uncertain. This CDR3 is 11 amino acids long. The germline V gene has CDR1 SEHNR and CDR2 FQNEAQ (reference sequence). V shed 5 bases and J shed 10 bases, with 8 bases lying between them. CDR3 sequence: CASSPSLELFF. CDR3 DNA: TGTGCCAGCAGCCCTAGTTTGGAGCTGTTTTTT.

This clonotype was seen ten or more times. The chain uses TRBV12-3 or TRBV12-4 and TRBJ2-5, with D perhaps TRBD1 (5 bases). Between the trimmed V and J ends, which lost 1 base and 7 bases, there was a span of 10 bases. CDR3 length: 13 amino acids. CDR3 protein: CASSLGGRRTQYF. The CDR3 DNA sequence: TGTGCCAGCAGTTTAGGGGGCAGGCGGACCCAGTACTTC.

The table lists this clonotype with many counts. The chain's CDR3 is CASSQDIGADQPQHF. The DNA for the CDR3 is TGCGCCAGCAGCCAAGATATAGGGGCGGATCAGCCCCAGCATTTT. The chain carries TRBV4-3 and TRBJ1-5, with D possibly matching TRBD1 (5 bases). Germline values: CDR1 LGHNA, CDR2 YSLEER. V lost 0 bases and J lost 5, with 11 bases in between. The CDR3 spans 15 residues.

Ten or more counts support this clonotype. This chain uses TRBV12-3 or TRBV12-4 with TRBJ2-2; D not resolved. The CDR3 covers 15 residues. The V and J ends lost 6 bases and 3 bases respectively, with 14 bases between them. The CDR3 region is CASRGGRFDTGELFF. The CDR3 DNA follows: TGTGCCAGCAGGGGTGGTAGGTTCGACACCGGGGAGCTGTTTTTT.

At least ten counts were recorded for this clonotype. This chain links TRBV7-8 with TRBJ2-7; D remains ambiguous. V was pared by 1 base and J by 0 bases, with 16 bases between. The CDR3 sequence is 17 residues long. Germline CDR1 and CDR2: SGHVS and FQNEAQ. DNA for the CDR3: TGTGCCAGCAGCTTAGGCGTAGACGGCGACCTCTCCTACGAGCAGTACTTC. It codes for CASSLGVDGDLSYEQYF.

This clonotype was picked up many times. As DNA, the CDR3 is TGTGCCTGGAGTCATTCCTCAGCGGGAAGGGGAGATACGCAGTATTTT. Its translation: CAWSHSSAGRGDTQYF. The V gene is TRBV30, the J gene TRBJ2-3, with 7 bases fitting TRBD2. There are 16 residues in the CDR3. The germline gives CDR1 GTSNPN, CDR2 SVGIG (reference sequence). Trimming at V came to 2 bases and at J to 5 bases, leaving 13 bases not matched to a gene.

This clonotype was counted many times. The V gene is TRBV12-3 or TRBV12-4, the J gene TRBJ2-2; D ambiguous. V was pared by 5 bases and J by 0 bases, with 7 bases between. The CDR3 has 14 amino acids. DNA for the CDR3: TGTGCCAGCAGTCTCGGACCGAACACCGGGGAGCTGTTTTTT. Protein: CASSLGPNTGELFF.

This clonotype was seen ten or more times. This chain links TRBV20-1 with TRBJ2-3, with D unresolved. The germline V and J ends were trimmed by 4 bases and 7 bases, with 15 bases remaining between them. The CDR3 length is 13 residues. Germline values: CDR1 DFQATT, CDR2 SNEGSKA (reference sequence). The CDR3 here is CSAMADGMYTQYF. The CDR3 region has the DNA TGCAGTGCTATGGCCGACGGAATGTATACGCAGTATTTT.

This clonotype showed up many times. The CDR3 sequence is CASSPPTVQETQYF. The DNA of the CDR3 is TGTGCCAGCAGCCCTCCGACAGTCCAGGAGACCCAGTACTTC. This chain joins TRBV28 and TRBJ2-5; perhaps TRBD1 as D (5 bases). V was cut by 6 bases and J by 5 bases, with 16 bases left in between. Germline V gene sequence: CDR1 MDHEN, CDR2 SYDVKM. The CDR3 has 14 residues. The full variable domain, with the rest looked up from reference TRBV28 and TRBJ2-5, is DVKVTQSSRYLVKRTGEKVFLECVQDMDHENMFWYRQDPGLGLRLIYFSYDVKMKEKGDIPEGYSVSREKKERFSLILESASTNQTSMYLCASSPPTVQETQYFGPGTRLLVL.

The sample holds many counts of this clonotype. This chain joins TRBV27 and TRBJ2-7, with 7 positions matching TRBD2. The CDR3 contains 15 residues. Germline assignment: CDR1 MNHEY and CDR2 SMNVEV (reference sequence). V was pared by 4 bases and J by 1 base, with 7 bases of the junction left unmatched. CDR3 in DNA: TGTGCCAGCAGTTACGGAATTAGCGGGTCCTACGAGCAGTACTTC. It codes for CASSYGISGSYEQYF.

This clonotype was seen repeatedly, ten times or more. V usage is TRBV7-9 and J usage is TRBJ2-7; 7 nucleotides line up with TRBD1. Germline V CDR1 and CDR2: SEHNR, FQNEAQ (reference sequence). This CDR3 is built from 15 residues. V dropped 5 bases and J dropped 3; count of bases not matched to a gene: 10. DNA of the CDR3: TGTGCCAGCAGCATCAACCGGGACAGACTCTACGAGCAGTACTTC. Protein: CASSINRDRLYEQYF.

This clonotype has ten or more counts. The chain uses TRBV7-9 and TRBJ2-7, with unresolved D. Germline V gene data show CDR1 as SEHNR and CDR2 as FQNEAQ (reference sequence). Deletions cut 5 bases from V and 0 bases from J, with 8 bases between. There are 13 residues in the CDR3. CDR3 region: CASSPAPSYEQYF. For the CDR3, the DNA is TGTGCCAGCAGCCCGGCCCCCTCCTACGAGCAGTACTTC.

This clonotype was observed at least ten times. The DNA of the CDR3 is TGTGCCAGCAGTTTATGGGCGACAGGGGGCCAAGACACCGGGGAGCTGTTTTTT. This gives the protein CASSLWATGGQDTGELFF. This chain connects TRBV27 to TRBJ2-2; 10 bases are a match to TRBD1. The germline V gene has CDR1 MNHEY and CDR2 SMNVEV (reference sequence). The junction had 8 bases not matched to a gene; V was cut back by 1 base and J by 3 bases. This CDR3 is built from 18 residues.

This clonotype was found many times. This chain uses TRBV27 with TRBJ2-7, with 7 bases lining up with TRBD1. Trimming removed 6 bases from V and 2 bases from J; junction bases left unmatched: 7. This CDR3 contains 14 residues. Germline V gene data show CDR1 as MNHEY and CDR2 as SMNVEV (reference sequence). CDR3 in amino acids: CASSLDRATYEQYF. For the CDR3, the DNA is TGTGCCAGCAGCCTCGACAGGGCAACCTACGAGCAGTACTTC.

In this sample, this clonotype turned up many times. This rearrangement joins TRBV12-3 or TRBV12-4 to TRBJ1-5, with D hard to call. The CDR3 spans 14 residues. The V end lost 3 bases, the J end lost 6 bases, and 12 bases lay between the germline ends. The CDR3 DNA is TGTGCCAGCAGTTTGGGCGGCACCTTTCAGCCCCAGCATTTT. Translated, it gives CASSLGGTFQPQHF.

This clonotype was detected ten times or more. The chain is built from TRBV20-1 and TRBJ1-2; no clear D gene. V was pared by 0 bases and J by 0 bases, with 11 bases between. The CDR3 runs to 15 residues. CDR1 is DFQATT and CDR2 is SNEGSKA in the germline V gene (reference sequence). CDR3 region: CSARDNYGTNYGYTF. In DNA, the CDR3 is TGCAGTGCTAGAGATAACTACGGTACTAACTATGGCTACACCTTC.

This clonotype was detected many times. The rearrangement links TRBV15 to TRBJ2-3; D is unresolved. The CDR3 has 16 residues. V dropped 0 bases and J dropped 0 bases, with 10 bases sitting between them. Germline V lookup: CDR1 LNHNV, CDR2 YYDKDF (reference sequence). CDR3 bases: TGTGCCACCAGCAGAGATTGGGCGGCAAGCACAGATACGCAGTATTTT. Amino acid sequence: CATSRDWAASTDTQYF.

This clonotype was seen at least ten times. V is TRBV6-5 and J is TRBJ2-7; 10 nucleotides match TRBD1. J gave up 3 bases and V 6 bases, and 5 bases lay outside the gene matches. Looked up from germline, CDR1 is MNHEY and CDR2 is SVGAGI. This CDR3 region has 14 residues. CDR3 DNA sequence: TGTGCCAGCAGGACCGGGACAGGGGACTACGAGCAGTACTTC. Translating it yields CASRTGTGDYEQYF.

This clonotype showed up many times. The CDR3 bases are TGTGCCAGCAGTCGGACAGGGGGCACCGGGGAGCTGTTTTTT. Protein product: CASSRTGGTGELFF. The rearrangement joins TRBV7-8 to TRBJ2-2; TRBD1 matches at 10 bases. From germline, CDR1 is SGHVS and CDR2 FQNEAQ. V trimming: 6 bases; J trimming: 4 bases; junction bases outside the gene matches: 2. This CDR3 comprises 14 residues.

At least ten counts were recorded for this clonotype. This rearrangement joins TRBV20-1 to TRBJ1-1; 8 bases are shared with TRBD1. Germline V CDR1 and CDR2: DFQATT, SNEGSKA (reference sequence). CDR3 length equals 15 residues. V was pared by 6 bases and J by 3 bases, with 12 bases of the junction left unmatched. CDR3 amino acids: CSAPRTGRGYTEAFF. The CDR3 nucleotides read TGCAGTGCCCCTCGGACAGGGAGAGGTTACACTGAAGCTTTCTTT.

Many counts were recorded for this clonotype. This chain joins TRBV12-3 or TRBV12-4 and TRBJ1-5; a possible D gene is TRBD1 (5 bases). Between the trimmed V and J ends, which lost 6 bases and 7 bases, there was a span of 13 bases. CDR3 length: 13 residues. CDR3 sequence: CASRAAGGQPQHF. The CDR3 DNA is TGTGCCAGCAGGGCGGCGGGGGGGCAGCCCCAGCATTTT.